These 15 T cell receptor beta chains originate from one sample sequenced in a study of identical twins. In TCRdb, the 5' RACE reads were re-called with MiXCR into one record per CDR3 protein. The table lists more than 400,000 distinct CDR3 sequences, 13% to 15% of them singletons. The same sample was also used in a study of yellow fever vaccine responses in identical twins.

Material: CD4+ T cells sorted from blood. The receptors stem from a woman in her late teens or twenties in good health.

V and J are TRBV6-1 and TRBJ2-3; the match to TRBD2 covers 9 bases. There are 16 residues in the CDR3. The J segment lost 3 bases and the V segment lost 6 bases, leaving 10 bases of the junction unmatched. Germline V gene data show CDR1 as MNHNS and CDR2 as SASEGT. The CDR3, as DNA: TGTGCCAGCAGGTCCCTCGCGGGGGGGCATACAGATACGCAGTATTTT. It yields the protein CASRSLAGGHTDTQYF.

In this sample, this clonotype turned up a few times. The V and J genes are TRBV29-1 and TRBJ2-3, with 7 positions matching TRBD2. Trimming cost V 5 bases and J 4 bases; bases outside gene matches: 6. The CDR3 is made up of 13 amino acids. Germline CDR1 SQVTM, CDR2 ANQGSEA. The CDR3: CSVSLSGADTQYF. The CDR3 DNA follows: TGCAGCGTTTCCCTGAGCGGGGCAGATACGCAGTATTTT.

This clonotype appeared a few times. The rearrangement joins TRBV12-3 or TRBV12-4 to TRBJ2-5; D is uncertain. V lost 3 bases and J 5 bases, leaving 7 bases between the germline ends. This CDR3 region has 12 residues. CDR3 nucleotide sequence: TGTGCCAGCAGTTTTGACGGGGAGACCCAGTACTTC. Protein sequence: CASSFDGETQYF.

This clonotype occurred a few times. The chain employs TRBV19 and TRBJ2-1; D is unresolved. The V and J ends lost 0 bases and 9 bases respectively, with 15 bases between them. The V gene's germline CDR1 is LNHDA and CDR2 SQIVND (reference sequence). This CDR3 region has 15 residues. The CDR3, as DNA: TGTGCCAGTAGTATAGATCCACGCACGAGGAGTGAGCAGTTCTTC. The encoded protein is CASSIDPRTRSEQFF.

In this sample, this clonotype turned up a few times. The gene calls are TRBV6-5 and TRBJ2-7; the D gene is possibly TRBD1 (5 bases). With 2 bases removed from V and 3 bases from J, the gap between germline ends came to 8 bases. Germline V gene lookup returns CDR1 MNHEY and CDR2 SVGAGI. This CDR3 comprises 13 residues. The CDR3 is CASSYRQNYEQYV. As DNA, the CDR3 is TGTGCCAGCAGTTACCGACAGAACTACGAGCAGTACGTC.

The gene calls are TRBV15 and TRBJ2-3, with TRBD1 matching over 8 bases. The CDR3 is 15 amino acids. Germline V lookup: CDR1 LNHNV, CDR2 YYDKDF (reference sequence). V shed 4 bases and J 2 bases; nucleotides not matched to a gene: 5. CDR3 in DNA: TGTGCCACCAGCACCCGGACAGGGAACACAGATACGCAGTATTTT. It translates to CATSTRTGNTDTQYF.

This clonotype was observed a handful of times. Here the CDR3 reads CATSEHTGTGELFF. As DNA, the CDR3 is TGTGCCACCAGTGAACATACAGGGACCGGGGAGCTGTTTTTT. The chain links TRBV24-1 to TRBJ2-2; possible D gene TRBD1, 6 bases. The CDR3 contains 14 residues. Trimming stripped 4 bases from V and 5 bases from J, with 10 bases between. From germline, CDR1 is KGHDR and CDR2 SFDVKD.

This clonotype was detected only a few times. This chain joins TRBV6-5 and TRBJ1-1; D perhaps matches TRBD1 (5 bases). The CDR3 runs to 13 residues. Trimming took off 6 bases at V and 1 base at J, with 9 bases between the two ends. Per the germline V gene, CDR1 is MNHEY and CDR2 is SVGAGI. CDR3 sequence reads: CASRGLENTEAFF. The CDR3 DNA follows: TGTGCCAGCAGGGGACTCGAGAACACTGAAGCTTTCTTT.

This clonotype showed up just a few times. The chain couples TRBV5-1 to TRBJ2-1; a weak D match, TRBD1 (5 bases). This CDR3 is 15 amino acids long. V was clipped by 2 bases and J by 0 bases, with 9 bases between them. The germline CDR1 and CDR2 sequences are SGHRS and YFSETQ. CDR3 in amino acids: CASSFSRASYNEQFF. CDR3 nucleotide sequence: TGCGCCAGCAGCTTTTCCAGGGCCTCCTACAATGAGCAGTTCTTC.

The chain carries TRBV10-2 and TRBJ2-1; 10 nucleotides match TRBD2. Germline lookup yields CDR1 WSHSY and CDR2 SAAADI. V shed 0 bases and J 0 bases; nucleotides not matched to a gene: 2. The length of the CDR3 is 17 residues. The CDR3 here is CASSESPSGSSYNEQFF. In DNA form, the CDR3 reads TGCGCCAGCAGTGAGTCACCTAGCGGGAGCTCCTACAATGAGCAGTTCTTC.

This clonotype was seen only a few times. This CDR3 is CASSRSSSGANVLTF. In DNA form, the CDR3 reads TGTGCCAGCAGCCGCTCCAGCTCTGGGGCCAACGTCCTGACTTTC. The J gene is TRBJ2-6, the V gene TRBV12-3 or TRBV12-4, with D hard to call. The CDR3 runs 15 residues. V was clipped by 6 bases and J by 0 bases, with 9 bases between them.

This chain uses TRBV11-2 with TRBJ2-2; D is unresolved. Germline CDR1 is SGHAT and CDR2 is FQNNGV. This CDR3 spans 14 amino acids. V lost 2 bases and J 4 bases, leaving 8 bases between the germline ends. This CDR3 reads CASSLQHTTGELFF. DNA for the CDR3: TGTGCCAGCAGCTTACAACACACCACCGGGGAGCTGTTTTTT.

V gene TRBV10-3 combines with J gene TRBJ1-1; D is unresolved. The germline V gene has CDR1 ENHRY and CDR2 SYGVKD. The CDR3 runs 11 residues. Trimming removed 8 bases from V and 1 base from J, with 5 bases in between. CDR3 region: CAIASNTEAFF. The CDR3 region has the DNA TGTGCCATCGCATCGAACACTGAAGCTTTCTTT.

This clonotype has ten or more counts. This chain connects TRBV12-3 or TRBV12-4 to TRBJ2-4; either TRBD1 or TRBD2 may supply D (6 bases each). The CDR3 extends over 15 amino acids. The V end was cut by 2 bases, the J end by 0 bases, with 8 bases between. The CDR3 sequence: CASSLRGAAKNIQYF. The CDR3 DNA is TGTGCCAGCAGTTTAAGGGGGGCAGCCAAAAACATTCAGTACTTC.

Here the CDR3 DNA reads TGCAGTGCTAGATTGGGGACAGGGGACCAAGAGACCCAGTACTTC. It encodes CSARLGTGDQETQYF. This chain uses TRBV20-1 with TRBJ2-5, with 10 bases lining up with TRBD1. The CDR3 runs 15 residues. The V segment lost 2 bases and the J segment 0 bases; nucleotides outside the gene matches: 3. The V gene's germline CDR1 is DFQATT and CDR2 SNEGSKA (reference sequence).